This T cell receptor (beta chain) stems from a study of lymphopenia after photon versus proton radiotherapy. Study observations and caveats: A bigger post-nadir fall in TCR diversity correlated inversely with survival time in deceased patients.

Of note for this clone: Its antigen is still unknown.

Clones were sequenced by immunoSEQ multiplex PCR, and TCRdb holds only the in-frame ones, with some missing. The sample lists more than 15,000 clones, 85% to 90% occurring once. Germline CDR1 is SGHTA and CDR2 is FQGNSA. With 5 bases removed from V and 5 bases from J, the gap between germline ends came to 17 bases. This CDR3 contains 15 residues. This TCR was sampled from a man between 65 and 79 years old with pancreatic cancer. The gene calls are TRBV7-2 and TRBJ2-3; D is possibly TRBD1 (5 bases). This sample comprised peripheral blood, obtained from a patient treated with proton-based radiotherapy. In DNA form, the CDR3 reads TGTGCCAGCAGCCCTCGGCAGGGAAGGAAAGATACGCAGTATTTT. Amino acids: CASSPRQGRKDTQYF.